This section outlines one TCR beta chain sequence together with its context. A J-beta primer mix and a sample-barcoded 5' primer were used in a second PCR of roughly 6 to 12 cycles. Per-sample output comprised a minimum of 3 million paired-end reads containing CDR3. TCRdb re-called the 5' RACE reads with MiXCR, one entry per CDR3 protein. The table lists fewer than 950,000 distinct CDR3 sequences, roughly 35% of them singletons, with 10% to 15% in the top ten. This sample stems from a study of blood T cells in healthy people across ages. The CDR3 sequence is 14 residues long. Germline V lookup: CDR1 SGHTA, CDR2 FQGNSA.

The TCR originated in a man between 18 and 29 years old in good health. The genes are TRBV7-2 and TRBJ2-5; D uncertain. The better agreement between TRBJ2-7 and the DNA end casts doubt on the J call. The sample consisted of blood. CDR3 nucleotide sequence: TGTGCCAGCAGCTTTGGTGGCCCGACCTACGAGCAGTACTTC. Encoded protein: CASSFGGPTYEQYF.